This TCR beta chain was retrieved from a study of cytomegalovirus exposure and HLA in healthy donors. The V gene's germline CDR1 is WSHSY and CDR2 SAAADI. With 6 bases removed from V and 6 bases from J, the gap between germline ends came to 21 bases. The CDR3 is 16 amino acids. The PCR had 60 Vbeta and 13 Jbeta primers. Repertoires were generated with immunoSEQ multiplex PCR, while TCRdb's copy carries only in-frame clones and drops some. This sample's clone table lists about 130,000 clones. Study findings and constraints: Rarity held for most TCR sequences, but there were some public TCRs that occurred in many donors. 87-base-pair reads could not separate some V segments, including TRBV6-2 and TRBV6-3.

To note about this clone: Its specificity is not known.

This clonotype was obtained from a middle-aged woman in good health and CMV-seropositive. This rearrangement joins TRBV10-2 to TRBJ2-1, with D tentatively TRBD1 (7 bases). What was sequenced was PBMCs. For the CDR3, the DNA is TGCGCCAGCAGACCTCAGAGTCAGGGGGGAGGCAATGAGCAGTTCTTC. This translates into CASRPQSQGGGNEQFF.